This TCR beta chain was retrieved from a study of molecular identifiers for immune sequencing clone quantification (dated by TCRdb to about 2018). About the investigation overall: For a replicate experiment, the RNA from either approximately 20,000 or 100,000 naive CD8 T cells was divided into five aliquots, and four of those aliquots went on to sequencing. This methods study benchmarked molecular-identifier clustering-based TCR repertoire sequencing (MIDCIRS) and TCR RNA copy counting, using CD8 T cells to do so.

V is cut by 2 bases and J by 3 bases, and the space between the germline ends is 16 bases. From the germline V gene, CDR1 is LGHNA and CDR2 is YSLEER. The CDR3 runs 17 residues from the cysteine to the phenylalanine. This entry keeps only the CDR3 DNA: 51 bases, framed from base 1. What the authors observed across the whole study: Spiked-in Jurkat TCR RNA (around nine copies' worth), which is not part of the donor repertoire, was contained in the naive libraries. When barcode sub-clustering was not used, chimeric consensus sequences inflated TCR diversity, with chimeras reaching as high as 47%. Even against a background of approximately 1 million naive CD8 T cells, spiked-in Jurkat TCR RNA amounting to a single cell's worth was reported to be detectable. Modeling indicated approximately 3 TCR RNA copies recovered per cell, compared with about 9.4 by digital PCR, which implies a capture efficiency of approximately 30%. In CMV-specific effector cells, clones with more than 20 RNA copies accounted for over 99% of molecules, whereas in naive cells such clones accounted for under 1%. The sizes of highly expanded clones could end up underestimated when identical TCR molecules share a barcode.

The protocol used for the library was PCR. Instrument on record: NextSeq 500. Bulk TCR libraries were made following a previously described method, with the TCR primers given in Table S5. Purification of total RNA was performed with the Qiagen AllPrep DNA/RNA kit. Before analysis, reads from multiple sequencing runs of one library were combined. The authors' analysis ran thus. Reads were retained only if their TCR constant sequence matched exactly, and those retained reads were trimmed to 150 nt and grouped according to their 12-nt molecular barcodes. Reads inside each barcode group were sub-clustered using a 15% Levenshtein threshold, and a quality-weighted consensus sequence was constructed for each RNA molecule. Non-functional sequences were excluded, and lower-count sequences lying one edit away from another sequence were also excluded. Barcode sub-clusters with fewer than 20% of the maximum read count were removed, based on fitting two negative binomial distributions. The raw public reads went through TCRdb reprocessing: fastp at Q25, MiXCR clone calling, in-frame beta chains kept. Rows are unified per CDR3 protein, each entry keeping the most common DNA and genes. Clone size and V and J calls follow TCRdb, not the original study. For this sample there are roughly 320,000 distinct CDR3 sequences; under 25% appear just once. Roughly 0.7% of the sample is taken by the ten largest.

About this clonotype itself: It lacks a known antigen. Nothing much larger sits one base from this clone, and base qualities are not available.

Naive CD8 T cell libraries were made from around 18,000 to 910,000 sorted cells using 10%, 30% or 50% of purified RNA. Naive CD8 T cells were FACS-sorted as CD8+CD4-CCR7+CD45RA+ on a BD FACSAria II into RLT Plus buffer. Detection sensitivity was tested by spiking Jurkat RNA equal to 9 to 10 TCR copies' worth into samples containing roughly 17,000-1,100,000 naive CD8 T cells. CD8 T cells were enriched using RosetteSep CD8+ T Cell Enrichment Cocktail and Ficoll-Paque, and the enriched cells then underwent ACK red cell lysis. Source material: naive CD8+ T cells from blood, with Jurkat cell RNA spiked in. The sample's cell subset or site label, decoded: FACS-sorted CD8+CD4-CCR7+CD45RA+ naive T cells. The clonotype originates from a human donor in good health. Some libraries in this study had Jurkat cell RNA spiked in. The sequence joins TRBV4-3 to TRBJ1-4, and perhaps TRBD1 as D gene, on 6 matching bases. The encoded CDR3 is CASSQSPIGGSNEKLFF. The sequenced DNA is TGCGCCAGCAGCCAAAGTCCAATCGGGGGCTCTAATGAAAAACTGTTTTTT.